The present T cell receptor beta chain was sequenced within a study of blood T cell repertoires in COVID-19. Study context: Acute and convalescent COVID-19 specimens originated in the United States, Italy and Spain.

Assignments of participants to cohorts depended upon their own reported clinical history. CDR3 size: 13 residues. Trimming took 6 bases from V and 5 from J, leaving 11 bases between them. In the original processing: The authors estimated nucleated cell counts from reference gene primer amplification. TCRdb's copy holds only in-frame clones and misses some; the assay was immunoSEQ multiplex PCR. The V and J calls and the clone size are those of that table, but D and trimming were determined from the DNA. This table has 280,000 or so clones, roughly 90% appearing once. The V gene is TRBV12-3 or TRBV12-4, the J gene TRBJ1-5, with D possibly being TRBD1 (5 bases). This TCR was recovered from a woman aged 45-60 years who had been exposed to COVID-19. The sample consisted of PBMCs or T cells enriched from blood (not recorded which). DNA of the CDR3: TGTGCCAGCAGCTACAGGTTGGATCAGCCCCAGCATTTT. This translates into CASSYRLDQPQHF.